This T cell receptor beta chain was documented in a study of memory CD4+ T cells and cytomegalovirus serostatus. Study in general: Donors were healthy Belgian adults, fewer than ten CMV seropositive and 24 seronegative.

Single viable CD3+CD4+CD8-CD45RO+ cells were sorted as the memory CD4+ T cells. Serostatus was set by detecting CMV pp150, pp28, p38, p52 IgG. Study-wide points: Suggested: most of the CMV-linked TCR signature lies in CD4+ memory cells. CD4+ memory repertoires contained about two fifths of the roughly 150 reported CMV TCRbeta sequences.

The CDR3 covers 14 residues. CDR1 SGHRS and CDR2 YFSETQ come from the germline V gene. V shed 3 bases, J shed 5 bases, and the junction held 5 bases outside the gene matches. The assay was immunoSEQ multiplex PCR, and TCRdb's table has in-frame clones only and misses some. This table holds more than 45,000 clones, 70% to 85% found once. This clone is a singleton in its sample. Its antigen is as yet unknown. The rearrangement links TRBV5-1 to TRBJ2-1; 7 nucleotides match TRBD1. Sequenced sample: memory CD4+ T cells from blood. The sequence was collected from an adult in good health and CMV-seronegative. CDR3 sequence (DNA): TGCGCCAGCAGCTCCCTCGACAGGGACAATGAGCAGTTCTTC. It codes for CASSSLDRDNEQFF. The variable domain in full, completed from reference TRBV5-1 and TRBJ2-1, reads KAGVTQTPRYLIKTRGQQVTLSCSPISGHRSVSWYQQTPGQGLQFLFEYFSETQRNKGNFPGRFSGRQFSNSRSEMNVSTLELGDSALYLCASSSLDRDNEQFFGPGTRLTVL.